This T cell receptor (beta chain) appears in the sequencing data of a study of T-cell memory formation after mild COVID-19. Study-level information: TCR clustering was largely donor specific.

TCRdb processed the 5' RACE reads anew with MiXCR; each CDR3 protein has one entry. The data hold about 450,000 distinct CDR3 sequences, with less than 25% observed a single time. The J segment lost 2 bases and the V segment lost 5 bases, leaving 5 bases of the junction unmatched. Germline V gene lookup returns CDR1 MNHEY and CDR2 SVGAGI. This CDR3 is 14 amino acids long. In this sample, this clonotype turned up a few times. Its antigen is as yet unknown. General study results and limits: Cross-reactive memory apparently joined, as some responding clones appeared in pre-infection memory. Contracting CD4+ clones sat mainly in CM and EM; CD8+ in EMRA. There was a balanced CD4/CD8 profile in clones contracting day 15 to 85, and later expanders leaned CD4+.

This receptor was taken from an adult woman who had mild COVID-19 (a few samples of this study predate the infection). Cell type and time point are not known. The J gene is TRBJ1-1, the V gene TRBV6-5; 7 nucleotides line up with TRBD1. The sequenced sample consisted of PBMCs or a T cell subset sorted from them (not recorded which). CDR3 amino acids: CASSRDSINTEAFF. The CDR3 DNA follows: TGTGCCAGCAGTCGGGACAGCATTAACACTGAAGCTTTCTTT.